This T cell receptor (beta chain) originates from a study of blood T cell repertoires in COVID-19 (TCRdb year 2020). About the study as a whole: Samples covering the acute and convalescent phases of COVID-19 were provided by collaborators in the United States, Italy and Spain. The material from the prospective study consisted of cDNA or gDNA derived from T cells, B-cell-depleted T cells, or PBMCs. Subjects who had been exposed to COVID-19, were actively infected with it, or had recovered from it provided the deeply sampled blood TCRbeta repertoires that made up the dataset. The repertoires were released in a freely available public database meant as a resource for research on the immune response to SARS-CoV-2. Samples came from the ongoing ImmuneRACE study (first 160 participants) plus 1,254 subjects from 6 global collaborators. Nearly every sample came with metadata listing a de-identified subject ID, COVID-19 status, age in years and sex. Where HLA class I and class II types were available, the types were taken from metadata supplied by the sample provider, not from assay-based typing. Broader findings and caveats from the paper: The amount of clinical and demographic metadata varied by source and participant and was provided uncurated.

V and J are trimmed by 7 bases and 4 bases, and the gene matches miss 5 bases of the junction. The CDR3 has 14 amino acids, counting the end cysteine and phenylalanine. Kept here is only the CDR3 DNA, which spans 42 bases and is read in frame from base 1. The CDR1 and CDR2 encoded by the germline V gene (reference sequence) are LNHDA and SQIVND. For this clone: Its specific antigen is unknown. No clone much larger than this one lies a single base away; base qualities are absent.

TCRbeta CDR3 regions were amplified from genomic DNA using the immunoSEQ Assay, a bias-controlled multiplex PCR. From the authors' description of their analysis: The number of nucleated cells in each sample was estimated from the amplification of reference gene primers within the assay. Sequence reads were collapsed and filtered to measure the absolute abundance of every unique TCRbeta CDR3 rearrangement. For each sample, productive Simpson clonality was calculated as the square root of Simpson's diversity index across productive rearrangements. TCRdb carries this immuneACCESS record with in-frame sequences only. Its versions omit some clonotypes, under half of them owing to an unresolved V gene in the studies checked, with the rest unexplained. The V and J calls and clone size were taken over from that table, and D and trimming were inferred from the DNA. Counted in this sample were 200,000 to 300,000 clones; 83% of them appeared once. The ten largest clonotypes hold around 5.5% of the sample.

Whole blood was collected in K2EDTA tubes by collaborating institutions according to the institutions' own protocols. Collaborator samples were shipped for TCRbeta analysis as frozen whole blood, isolated PBMCs, or DNA extracted from either sample type. Recombination linked TRBV19 to TRBJ2-1; the junction holds 9 bases that match TRBD2. What was sequenced was peripheral blood. This TCR derives from a human donor in a cohort sampled during active COVID-19. The nucleotides are TGTGCCAGTACCGGCGGGGGGGCATACAATGAGCAGTTCTTC. Its protein reads: CASTGGGAYNEQFF. With the rest looked up from the reference TRBV19 and TRBJ2-1 genes rather than sequenced, the full variable domain is DGGITQSPKYLFRKEGQNVTLSCEQNLNHDAMYWYRQDPGQGLRLIYYSQIVNDFQKGDIAEGYSVSREKKESFPLTVTSAQKNPTAFYLCASTGGGAYNEQFFGPGTRLTVL.